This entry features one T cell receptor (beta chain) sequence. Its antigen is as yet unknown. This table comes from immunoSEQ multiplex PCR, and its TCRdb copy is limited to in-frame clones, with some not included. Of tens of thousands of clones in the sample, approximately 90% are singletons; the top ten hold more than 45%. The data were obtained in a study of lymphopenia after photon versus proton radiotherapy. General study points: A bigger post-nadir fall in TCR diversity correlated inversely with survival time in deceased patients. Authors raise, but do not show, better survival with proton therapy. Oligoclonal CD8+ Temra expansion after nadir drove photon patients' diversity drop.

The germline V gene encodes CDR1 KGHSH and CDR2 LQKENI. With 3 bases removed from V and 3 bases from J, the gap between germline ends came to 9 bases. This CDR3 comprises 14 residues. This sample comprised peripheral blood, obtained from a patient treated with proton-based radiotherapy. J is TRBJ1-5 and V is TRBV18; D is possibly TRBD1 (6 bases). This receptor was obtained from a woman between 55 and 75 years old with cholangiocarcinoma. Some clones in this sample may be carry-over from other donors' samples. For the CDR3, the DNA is TGTGCCAGCTCACCGACAGGTTTCAATCAGCCCCAGCATTTT. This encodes CASSPTGFNQPQHF.